This TCR beta chain stems from a study of blood T cell repertoires in COVID-19 (dated by TCRdb to about 2020). With respect to the entire study: Samples from collaborators originated in the United States, Italy and Spain and spanned both the acute and convalescent phases of COVID-19. The material from the prospective study consisted of cDNA or gDNA derived from T cells, B-cell-depleted T cells, or PBMCs. The sample metadata nearly always contained a de-identified subject ID, COVID-19 status, age in years and sex. A freely available public database, intended as a resource for researchers studying the immune response to SARS-CoV-2, is where the repertoires were released. The samples were drawn from two sources: the first 160 participants of the ongoing ImmuneRACE study, and 1,200 or so subjects contributed by 6 global collaborators. Deeply sampled blood TCRbeta repertoires from subjects exposed to, actively infected with, or recovered from COVID-19 were included in the dataset. Where available, HLA class I and class II types were taken from metadata supplied by the sample provider and were not determined by assay-based typing.

V and J lose 5 bases and 5 bases, and a span of 13 bases separates them. CDR1 SGHRS and CDR2 YFSETQ were looked up in the germline V gene. The CDR3, from cysteine to phenylalanine, totals 14 residues. The kept DNA is CDR3 alone, 42 bases in frame from the first base. Study-level results and caveats: Clinical and demographic metadata were provided uncurated, with the amount varying by source and participant.

Participants in the prospective study were enrolled through a virtual design, were aged about 18 to 100 years, and lived in roughly 26 United States geographic areas. In the prospective study, participants were assigned to cohorts based on the clinical history participants reported in a screening survey and a study questionnaire. Recovered participants in ImmuneRACE Cohort 3 were defined as having two consecutive negative NP/OP PCR tests, clearance from a healthcare professional, or resolution of symptoms. In the prospective study, mobile phlebotomists collected whole blood, serum and a nasopharyngeal or oropharyngeal swab from each participant. Participants in the prospective study had the option to provide additional blood draws and questionnaires over a roughly 2-month period. Blood samples from the prospective study were shipped frozen or at room temperature prior to DNA extraction. The immunoSEQ Assay, a bias-controlled multiplex PCR, was used to amplify TCRbeta CDR3 regions from genomic DNA. The paper's processing steps were these. Nucleated cell counts per sample were estimated from amplification of reference gene primers within the assay. To quantify the absolute abundance of each unique TCRbeta CDR3 rearrangement, sequence reads were collapsed and filtered. Productive Simpson clonality was computed per sample as the square root of Simpson's diversity index over productive rearrangements. This is the immuneACCESS table as TCRdb keeps it, with only in-frame sequences that have V and J called. A part of the clones is gone; compared with another copy, unresolved V genes explain less than half, and the rest is unexplained. The V and J calls and the clone size are those of that table, but D and trimming were determined from the DNA. This sample lists about 500,000 clones; roughly 87% were detected once. The ten largest clonotypes hold about 0.65% of the sample.

A word on this clone: Its antigen remains unidentified. No base qualities exist here, and no much larger clone lies one base off it.

Input material: PBMCs or T cells enriched from blood (not recorded which). The V and J genes are TRBV5-1 and TRBJ2-2, and the D gene may be TRBD2, 5 bases matching. This clonotype was sampled from a woman younger than 30 who had recovered from COVID-19. The CDR3 has the sequence CASSQDFRTGELFF. In nucleotide form, the sequence is TGCGCCAGCAGTCAGGACTTTCGGACCGGGGAGCTGTTTTTT. Joined to the reference TRBV5-1 and TRBJ2-2 proteins, this CDR3 gives the full variable domain: KAGVTQTPRYLIKTRGQQVTLSCSPISGHRSVSWYQQTPGQGLQFLFEYFSETQRNKGNFPGRFSGRQFSNSRSEMNVSTLELGDSALYLCASSQDFRTGELFFGEGSRLTVL.